One and the same sample provided the 10 T cell receptor beta chains below, sequenced in a study of shared clonotypes between healthy human individuals. Measured with immunoSEQ multiplex PCR; TCRdb has only the in-frame clones, and not every one. The data contain 300,000 to 400,000 clones, less than 85% of them seen just once; the ten biggest clones take up 10%. The specimen sequenced was memory CD4+ T cells sorted from blood. Subset denoted: CD45RA-negative fraction. Receptors originate from a man aged 25 to 40 in good health.

The chain combines TRBV5-4 with TRBJ2-2; D ambiguous. Germline CDR1 reads SGHNT; CDR2 reads YYREEE (reference sequence). This CDR3 spans 14 amino acids. The germline V and J ends were trimmed by 3 bases and 7 bases, with 13 bases remaining between them. CDR3 sequence reads: CASSSGGHLGELFF. The CDR3 bases are TGTGCCAGCAGCTCAGGTGGCCACCTCGGGGAGCTGTTTTTT. The full variable domain, with the rest looked up from reference TRBV5-4 and TRBJ2-2, is ETGVTQSPTHLIKTRGQQVTLRCSSQSGHNTVSWYQQALGQGPQFIFQYYREEENGRGNFPPRFSGLQFPNYSSELNVNALELDDSALYLCASSSGGHLGELFFGEGSRLTVL.

This sequence joins TRBV28 and TRBJ2-3, with 14 bases identical to TRBD2. The CDR3 is made up of 17 amino acids. Germline V gives CDR1 MDHEN, CDR2 SYDVKM. V dropped 3 bases and J dropped 4; count of bases not matched to a gene: 6. CDR3 region: CASSLGGLAGVADTQYF. CDR3 nucleotides: TGTGCCAGCAGTTTGGGGGGACTAGCGGGAGTGGCAGATACGCAGTATTTT.

This clone was seen a few times. This chain joins TRBV7-2 and TRBJ2-1; possibly TRBD1 or TRBD2 for D (5 bases each). Germline CDR1 SGHTA, CDR2 FQGNSA. CDR3 length: 14 residues. Between the trimmed V and J ends, which lost 1 base and 7 bases, there was a span of 11 bases. DNA of the CDR3: TGTGCCAGCAGCTTAGTAGAGAGGGGTAATGAGCAGTTCTTC. Its translation: CASSLVERGNEQFF.

The chain uses TRBV28 and TRBJ1-2; TRBD1 agrees at 7 bases. V dropped 3 bases and J dropped 4; count of bases not matched to a gene: 8. CDR1 is MDHEN and CDR2 is SYDVKM in the germline V gene. The CDR3 has 15 amino acids. The CDR3 sequence is CASSLSTGWTYGYTF. The CDR3 region has the DNA TGTGCCAGCAGTTTGTCGACAGGGTGGACCTATGGCTACACCTTC.

Concerning this clone itself: The same CDR3 can be traced to other DNA sequences in this sample. The chain uses TRBV11-2 and TRBJ1-2; TRBD1 agrees at 9 bases. The CDR3 is 16 residues long. Germline values: CDR1 SGHAT, CDR2 FQNNGV. V dropped 0 bases and J dropped 2; count of bases not matched to a gene: 4. This CDR3 is CASSLDRTGANYGYTF. CDR3 sequence (DNA): TGTGCCAGCAGCTTAGACCGGACAGGGGCCAACTATGGCTACACCTTC.

The chain couples TRBV6-5 to TRBJ1-2; 7 bases are shared with TRBD1. This CDR3 contains 14 residues. V lost 8 bases, J lost 7 bases, and 13 bases stayed unmatched. From germline, CDR1 is MNHEY and CDR2 SVGAGI. The CDR3 nucleotides read TGTGCCAGCGCCCCGGGACAGTCGTTCGGTGGCTACACCTTC. This gives the protein CASAPGQSFGGYTF.

This clone has at least ten counts. This chain uses TRBV7-2 with TRBJ2-5; D is unresolved. CDR1 is SGHTA and CDR2 is FQGNSA in the germline V gene. CDR3 length: 15 residues. The V and J ends lost 3 bases and 4 bases respectively, with 15 bases between them. CDR3 loop: CASSFSLRDGETQYF. CDR3 in DNA: TGTGCCAGCAGCTTTAGTTTACGAGACGGAGAGACCCAGTACTTC. Full variable domain (rest looked up from reference TRBV7-2 and TRBJ2-5): GAGVSQSPSNKVTEKGKDVELRCDPISGHTALYWYRQSLGQGLEFLIYFQGNSAPDKSGLPSDRFSAERTGGSVSTLTIQRTQQEDSAVYLCASSFSLRDGETQYFGPGTRLLVL.

The rearrangement links TRBV7-8 to TRBJ2-6, with D tentatively TRBD1 (5 bases). V gave up 5 bases and J gave up 0 bases, with 14 bases separating them. Germline V lookup: CDR1 SGHVS, CDR2 FQNEAQ. The CDR3 has 17 amino acids. CDR3 protein: CASSPNSDSSGANVLTF. In DNA form, the CDR3 reads TGTGCCAGCAGCCCAAACAGTGACAGCTCTGGGGCCAACGTCCTGACTTTC.

The gene calls are TRBV9 and TRBJ1-2, with TRBD1 as a possible D gene (6 bases). Germline V gene sequence: CDR1 SGDLS, CDR2 YYNGEE. The CDR3 extends over 14 amino acids. V lost 2 bases to trimming and J lost 6 bases, with 14 bases between them. The CDR3 loop is CASSVGQGIDGYTF. The CDR3 region has the DNA TGTGCCAGCAGCGTGGGGCAGGGGATTGATGGCTACACCTTC. Filled out from reference TRBV9 and TRBJ1-2, the complete variable domain reads DSGVTQTPKHLITATGQRVTLRCSPRSGDLSVYWYQQSLDQGLQFLIQYYNGEERAKGNILERFSAQQFPDLHSELNLSSLELGDSALYFCASSVGQGIDGYTFGSGTRLTVV.

Of note for this clone: The sample carries other DNA sequences with the same CDR3. This chain joins TRBV11-1 and TRBJ1-2, with 12 bases that match TRBD1. J gave up 6 bases and V 4 bases, and 3 bases lay outside the gene matches. Germline CDR1 reads SGHAT; CDR2 reads FQDESV (reference sequence). This CDR3 spans 14 amino acids. CDR3 in amino acids: CASSSGQGADGYTF. For the CDR3, the DNA is TGTGCCAGCAGCTCGGGACAGGGGGCGGATGGCTACACCTTC.